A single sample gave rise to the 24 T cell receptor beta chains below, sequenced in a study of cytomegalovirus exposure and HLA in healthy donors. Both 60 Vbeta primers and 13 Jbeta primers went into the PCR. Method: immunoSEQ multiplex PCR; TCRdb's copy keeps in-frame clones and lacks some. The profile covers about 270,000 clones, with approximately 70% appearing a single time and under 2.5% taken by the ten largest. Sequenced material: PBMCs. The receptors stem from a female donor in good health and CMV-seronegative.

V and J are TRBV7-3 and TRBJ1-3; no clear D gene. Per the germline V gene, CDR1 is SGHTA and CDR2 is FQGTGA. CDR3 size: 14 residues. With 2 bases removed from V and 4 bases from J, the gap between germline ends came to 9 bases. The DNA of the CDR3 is TGTGCCAGCAGCTTAGGCAGTCCCGGAAACACCATATATTTT. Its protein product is CASSLGSPGNTIYF.

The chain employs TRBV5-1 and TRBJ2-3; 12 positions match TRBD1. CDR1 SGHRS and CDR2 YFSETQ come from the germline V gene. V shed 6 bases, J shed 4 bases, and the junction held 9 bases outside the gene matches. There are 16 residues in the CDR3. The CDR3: CASTRGGQGAADTQYF. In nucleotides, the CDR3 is TGCGCCAGCACCCGGGGGGGACAGGGGGCGGCAGATACGCAGTATTTT.

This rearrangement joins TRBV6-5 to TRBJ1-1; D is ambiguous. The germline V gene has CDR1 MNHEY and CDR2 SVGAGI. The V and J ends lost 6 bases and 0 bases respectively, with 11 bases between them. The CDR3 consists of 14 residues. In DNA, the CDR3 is TGTGCCAGCAGATCCGGGATTATGAACACTGAAGCTTTCTTT. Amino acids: CASRSGIMNTEAFF.

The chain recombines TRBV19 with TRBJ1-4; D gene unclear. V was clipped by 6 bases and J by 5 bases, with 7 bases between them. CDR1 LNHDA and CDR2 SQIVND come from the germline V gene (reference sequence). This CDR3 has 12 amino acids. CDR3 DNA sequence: TGTGCCAGTAGGCGGAACAATGAAAAACTGTTTTTT. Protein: CASRRNNEKLFF.

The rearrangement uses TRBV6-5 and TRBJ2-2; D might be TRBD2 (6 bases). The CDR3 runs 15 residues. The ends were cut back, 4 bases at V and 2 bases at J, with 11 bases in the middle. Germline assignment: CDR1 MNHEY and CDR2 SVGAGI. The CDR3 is CASSLGRRNTGELFF. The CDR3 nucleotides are TGTGCCAGCAGTTTGGGGAGGCGAAACACCGGGGAGCTGTTTTTT.

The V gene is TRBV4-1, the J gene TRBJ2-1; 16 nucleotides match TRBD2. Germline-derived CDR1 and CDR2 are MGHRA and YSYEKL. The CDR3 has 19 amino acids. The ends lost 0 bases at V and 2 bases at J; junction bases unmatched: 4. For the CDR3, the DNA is TGCGCCAGCAGCCAAGATGGGACTAGCGGGAGGGCCACCTACAATGAGCAGTTCTTC. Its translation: CASSQDGTSGRATYNEQFF.

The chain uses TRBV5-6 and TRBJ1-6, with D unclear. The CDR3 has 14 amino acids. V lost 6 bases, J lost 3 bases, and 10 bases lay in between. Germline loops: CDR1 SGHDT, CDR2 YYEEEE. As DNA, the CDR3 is TGTGCCAGCACCACGGGAAGCTATAATTCACCCCTCCACTTT. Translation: CASTTGSYNSPLHF.

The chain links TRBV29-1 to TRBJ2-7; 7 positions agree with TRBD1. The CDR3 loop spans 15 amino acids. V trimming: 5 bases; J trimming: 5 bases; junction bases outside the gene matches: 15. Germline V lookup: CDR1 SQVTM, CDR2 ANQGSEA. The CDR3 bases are TGCAGCGTTTTAAATGAGGCCGACAGGGACGACGAGCAGTACTTC. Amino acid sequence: CSVLNEADRDDEQYF.

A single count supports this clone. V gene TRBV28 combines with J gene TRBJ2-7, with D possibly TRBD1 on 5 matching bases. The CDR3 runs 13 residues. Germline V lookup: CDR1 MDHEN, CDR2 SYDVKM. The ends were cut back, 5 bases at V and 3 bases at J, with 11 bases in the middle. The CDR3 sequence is CASSDSPCYEQYF. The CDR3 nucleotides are TGTGCCAGCAGTGACAGTCCCTGCTACGAGCAGTACTTC.

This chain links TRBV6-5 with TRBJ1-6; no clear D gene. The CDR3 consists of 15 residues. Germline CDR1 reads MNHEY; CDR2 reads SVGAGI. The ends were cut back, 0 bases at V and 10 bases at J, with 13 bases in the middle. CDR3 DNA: TGTGCCAGCAGTTACTCCCCGGGAGGACGATCACCCCTCCACTTT. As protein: CASSYSPGGRSPLHF.

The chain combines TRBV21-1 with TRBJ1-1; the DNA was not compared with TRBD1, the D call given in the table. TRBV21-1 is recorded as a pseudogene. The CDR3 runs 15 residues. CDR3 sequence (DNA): TGTGCCAGCAGCGCACCGGGACAGTTGAACACTGAAGCTTTCTTT. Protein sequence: CASSAPGQLNTEAFF.

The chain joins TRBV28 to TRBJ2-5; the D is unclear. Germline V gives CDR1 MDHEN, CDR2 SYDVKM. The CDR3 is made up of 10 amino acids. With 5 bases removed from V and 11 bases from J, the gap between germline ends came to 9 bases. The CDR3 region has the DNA TGTGCCAGCAGTCGTTTGGAGCAGTACTTC. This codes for CASSRLEQYF. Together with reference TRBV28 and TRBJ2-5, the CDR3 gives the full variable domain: DVKVTQSSRYLVKRTGEKVFLECVQDMDHENMFWYRQDPGLGLRLIYFSYDVKMKEKGDIPEGYSVSREKKERFSLILESASTNQTSMYLCASSRLEQYFGPGTRLLVL.

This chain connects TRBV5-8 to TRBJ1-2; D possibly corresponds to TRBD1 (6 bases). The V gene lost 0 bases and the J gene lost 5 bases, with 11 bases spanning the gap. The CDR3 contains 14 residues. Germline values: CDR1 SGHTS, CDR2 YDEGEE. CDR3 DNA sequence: TGTGCCAGCAGCTTGGATGGCCAGGGGTATGGCTACACCTTC. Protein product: CASSLDGQGYGYTF.

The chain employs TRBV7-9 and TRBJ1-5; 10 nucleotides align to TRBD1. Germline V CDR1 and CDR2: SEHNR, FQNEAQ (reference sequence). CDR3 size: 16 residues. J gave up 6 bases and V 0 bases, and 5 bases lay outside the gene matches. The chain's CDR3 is CASSLAGTGDGQPQHF. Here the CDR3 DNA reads TGTGCCAGCAGCTTAGCCGGGACAGGGGACGGTCAGCCCCAGCATTTT.

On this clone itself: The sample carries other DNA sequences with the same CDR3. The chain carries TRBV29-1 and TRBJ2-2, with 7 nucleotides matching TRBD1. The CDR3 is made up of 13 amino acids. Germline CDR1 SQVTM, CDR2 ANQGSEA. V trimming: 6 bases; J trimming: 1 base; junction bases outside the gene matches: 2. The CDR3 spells CSVRQGNTGELFF. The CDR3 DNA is TGCAGCGTCCGACAGGGGAACACCGGGGAGCTGTTTTTT.

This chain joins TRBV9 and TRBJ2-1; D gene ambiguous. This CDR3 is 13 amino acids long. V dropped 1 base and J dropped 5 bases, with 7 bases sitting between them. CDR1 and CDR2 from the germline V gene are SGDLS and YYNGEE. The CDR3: CASSVSRDNEQFF. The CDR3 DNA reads TGTGCCAGCAGCGTATCCCGGGACAATGAGCAGTTCTTC. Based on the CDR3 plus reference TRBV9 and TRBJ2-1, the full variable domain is DSGVTQTPKHLITATGQRVTLRCSPRSGDLSVYWYQQSLDQGLQFLIQYYNGEERAKGNILERFSAQQFPDLHSELNLSSLELGDSALYFCASSVSRDNEQFFGPGTRLTVL.

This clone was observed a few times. The CDR3 sequence: CASSLVGGAGSPLHF. The CDR3 region has the DNA TGCGCCAGCAGCTTGGTCGGAGGGGCGGGTTCACCCCTCCACTTT. The rearrangement uses TRBV5-1 and TRBJ1-6, with D perhaps matching TRBD1 (5 bases). V shed 0 bases and J shed 9 bases, with 13 bases lying between them. The CDR3 has 15 residues. Germline V lookup: CDR1 SGHRS, CDR2 YFSETQ.

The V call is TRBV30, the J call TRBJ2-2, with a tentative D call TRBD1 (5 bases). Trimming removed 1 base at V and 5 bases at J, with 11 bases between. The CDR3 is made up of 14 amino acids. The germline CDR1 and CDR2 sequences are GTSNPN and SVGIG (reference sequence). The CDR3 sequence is CAWSAGQGTGELFF. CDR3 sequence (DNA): TGTGCCTGGAGTGCTGGACAAGGGACCGGGGAGCTGTTTTTT.

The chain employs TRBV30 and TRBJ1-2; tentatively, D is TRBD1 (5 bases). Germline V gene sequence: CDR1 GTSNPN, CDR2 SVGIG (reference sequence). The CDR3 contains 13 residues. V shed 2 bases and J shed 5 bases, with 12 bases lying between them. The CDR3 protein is CAWSLRDGYGYTF. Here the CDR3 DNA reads TGTGCCTGGAGTTTGCGGGACGGTTATGGCTACACCTTC.

The CDR3 is CASSLRETYNEQFF. CDR3 nucleotide sequence: TGTGCCAGCAGTTTGCGGGAGACCTACAATGAGCAGTTCTTC. V usage is TRBV28 and J usage is TRBJ2-1, with 7 bases fitting TRBD2. The trim removed 3 bases at V and 2 bases at J, leaving 1 base unmatched. The CDR3 sequence is 14 residues long. Looked up from germline, CDR1 is MDHEN and CDR2 is SYDVKM.

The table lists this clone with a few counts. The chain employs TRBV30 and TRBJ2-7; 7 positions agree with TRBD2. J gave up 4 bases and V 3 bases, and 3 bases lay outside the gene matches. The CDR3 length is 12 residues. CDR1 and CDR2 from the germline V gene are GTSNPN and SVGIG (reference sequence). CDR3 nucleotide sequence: TGTGCCTGGAGGGGGGGGGAATACGAGCAGTACTTC. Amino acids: CAWRGGEYEQYF.

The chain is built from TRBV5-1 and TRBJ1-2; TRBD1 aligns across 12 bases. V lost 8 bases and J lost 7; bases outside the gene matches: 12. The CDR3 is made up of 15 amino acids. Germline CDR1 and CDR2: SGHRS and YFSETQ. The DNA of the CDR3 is TGCGCCAGTAGAACTTCGGGACAGGGGGCACCTGGCTACACCTTC. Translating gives CASRTSGQGAPGYTF.

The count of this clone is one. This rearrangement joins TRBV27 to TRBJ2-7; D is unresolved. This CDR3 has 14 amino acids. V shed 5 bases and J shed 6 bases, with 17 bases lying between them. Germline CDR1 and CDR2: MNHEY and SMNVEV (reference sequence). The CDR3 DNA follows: TGTGCCAGCAGTAATCTCCCCGAGGTAGGCGAGCAGTACTTC. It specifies CASSNLPEVGEQYF.

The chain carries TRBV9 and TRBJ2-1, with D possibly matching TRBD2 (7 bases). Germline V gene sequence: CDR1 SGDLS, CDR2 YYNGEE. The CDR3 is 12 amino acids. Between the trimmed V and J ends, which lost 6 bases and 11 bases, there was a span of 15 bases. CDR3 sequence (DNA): TGTGCCAGCACCCCCCCCGGGGGGCAGCAGTTCTTC. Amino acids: CASTPPGGQQFF.